Each of the 7 T cell receptor beta chains below was sequenced from the same sample in a study of neurological immune-mediated disorders. TCRdb redid the calling of the 5' RACE reads with MiXCR, one entry per CDR3 protein. The table shows around 50,000 distinct CDR3 sequences, with about 15% occurring only once. The sequenced sample was PBMCs. These receptors came from a man between 60 and 70 years old in good health.

By share, this clonotype counts as medium-sized. This chain joins TRBV20-1 and TRBJ2-1; tentatively, D is TRBD2 (5 bases). Germline V lookup: CDR1 DFQATT, CDR2 SNEGSKA (reference sequence). The germline V and J ends were trimmed by 6 bases and 5 bases, with 14 bases remaining between them. This CDR3 has 13 amino acids. CDR3 in DNA: TGCAGTGCCGGACTGGTACGCGACAATGAGCAGTTCTTC. The encoded protein is CSAGLVRDNEQFF.

Many counts were recorded for this clonotype. The chain combines TRBV20-1 with TRBJ2-2, with D possibly TRBD2 on 6 matching bases. Trimming took 0 bases from V and 7 from J, leaving 15 bases between them. The CDR3 is 15 amino acids. Germline values: CDR1 DFQATT, CDR2 SNEGSKA (reference sequence). This chain's CDR3 is CSARDSRVAVGELFF. CDR3 DNA sequence: TGCAGTGCTAGAGACTCCAGGGTAGCGGTCGGGGAGCTGTTTTTT.

The V call is TRBV12-3 or TRBV12-4, the J call TRBJ2-3, with D hard to call. This CDR3 spans 13 amino acids. V was shortened by 3 bases and J by 4 bases, with 8 bases between the two germline ends. The CDR3 DNA is TGTGCCAGCAGTTTGTTAGCTTCAGATACGCAGTATTTT. Its translation is CASSLLASDTQYF.

This rearrangement joins TRBV6-6 to TRBJ2-2; tentatively, D is TRBD1 (5 bases). The CDR3 loop spans 16 amino acids. CDR1 and CDR2 from the germline V gene are MNHNY and SVGAGI (reference sequence). The germline V and J ends were trimmed by 5 bases and 0 bases, with 13 bases remaining between them. CDR3 loop: CASSPATASNTGELFF. The CDR3, as DNA: TGTGCCAGCAGTCCGGCGACAGCCTCGAACACCGGGGAGCTGTTTTTT.

This clonotype was counted ten times or more. The chain carries TRBV12-3 or TRBV12-4 and TRBJ2-7, with D maybe TRBD1 (6 bases). Trimming stripped 6 bases from V and 2 bases from J, with 11 bases between. This CDR3 is 13 amino acids long. CDR3 nucleotide sequence: TGTGCCAGCAGACTACAGGGAACCTACGAGCAGTACTTC. This gives the protein CASRLQGTYEQYF.

This clonotype is classed as medium-sized. The chain is built from TRBV3-1 and TRBJ2-7; no firm D call. There are 13 residues in the CDR3. Per the germline V gene, CDR1 is LGHDT and CDR2 is YNNKEL (reference sequence). V lost 4 bases, J lost 2 bases, and 9 bases lay in between. CDR3 DNA: TGTGCCAGCAGCCTCTACCAGGCCTACGAGCAGTACTTC. As protein: CASSLYQAYEQYF.

At least ten counts were recorded for this clonotype. The V call is TRBV6-1, the J call TRBJ2-1, with D unresolved. The CDR3 runs to 13 residues. Germline values: CDR1 MNHNS, CDR2 SASEGT. V was trimmed by 7 bases and J by 4 bases, leaving 11 bases between them. The CDR3 nucleotides are TGTGCCAGCATCGCAGGAAAATACAATGAGCAGTTCTTC. Amino acid sequence: CASIAGKYNEQFF.